These 12 T cell receptor beta chains share one sample of origin, sequenced in a study of cytomegalovirus exposure and HLA in healthy donors. Primers: 60 Vbeta forward and 13 Jbeta reverse. This table comes from immunoSEQ multiplex PCR, and its TCRdb copy is limited to in-frame clones, with some not included. The sample consists of 150,000 to 200,000 clones, about four fifths of them appearing once. The sequencing input was PBMCs. The source of these receptors is a man between 35 and 55 years old in good health and CMV-seropositive.

This CDR3 reads CATSLNRAYEQYF. CDR3 in DNA: TGTGCCACCTCTTTAAACAGGGCCTACGAGCAGTACTTC. V and J are TRBV27 and TRBJ2-7; perhaps TRBD1 as D (6 bases). Trimming cost V 10 bases and J 2 bases, with 15 bases left between them. CDR3 size: 13 residues. Germline CDR1 MNHEY, CDR2 SMNVEV (reference sequence).

V is TRBV5-8 and J is TRBJ2-1; unclear D gene. The V end was cut by 2 bases, the J end by 7 bases, with 7 bases between. Germline CDR1 reads SGHTS; CDR2 reads YDEGEE. CDR3 length: 12 residues. The CDR3 loop reads CASSFRSNEQFF. In DNA, the CDR3 is TGTGCCAGCAGCTTCCGGAGTAATGAGCAGTTCTTC.

The chain links TRBV10-3 to TRBJ2-3, with D possibly matching TRBD2 (5 bases). V was trimmed by 6 bases and J by 4 bases, leaving 11 bases between them. There are 13 residues in the CDR3. Germline CDR1 ENHRY, CDR2 SYGVKD. This CDR3 reads CAIRELAADTQYF. CDR3 DNA sequence: TGTGCCATCAGGGAGCTAGCCGCAGATACGCAGTATTTT.

This rearrangement joins TRBV7-2 to TRBJ2-7; 9 bases match TRBD2. Per the germline V gene, CDR1 is SGHTA and CDR2 is FQGNSA. The CDR3 is 15 residues long. With 5 bases clipped from V and 4 bases from J, the junction kept 9 bases outside the gene matches. CDR3 residues: CASSVQAGGTYEQYF. In DNA, the CDR3 is TGTGCCAGCAGCGTACAAGCGGGGGGCACATACGAGCAGTACTTC. Filled out from reference TRBV7-2 and TRBJ2-7, the complete variable domain reads GAGVSQSPSNKVTEKGKDVELRCDPISGHTALYWYRQSLGQGLEFLIYFQGNSAPDKSGLPSDRFSAERTGGSVSTLTIQRTQQEDSAVYLCASSVQAGGTYEQYFGPGTRLTVT.

The chain is built from TRBV27 and TRBJ1-5; TRBD1 agrees at 7 bases. V was clipped by 4 bases and J by 5 bases; unmatched bases: 8. Germline V CDR1 and CDR2: MNHEY, SMNVEV (reference sequence). There are 15 residues in the CDR3. The CDR3 sequence is CASSSGDRPYQPQHF. The CDR3 DNA is TGTGCCAGCAGTTCGGGGGACAGACCCTATCAGCCCCAGCATTTT.

This clone has just a few counts. The V call is TRBV7-3, the J call TRBJ2-2; tentative D call: TRBD1 (5 bases). The CDR3 has 12 residues. The V and J ends lost 5 bases and 6 bases respectively, with 7 bases between them. Germline CDR1 reads SGHTA; CDR2 reads FQGTGA. The CDR3 loop reads CASSRQPGELFF. The CDR3 nucleotides read TGTGCCAGCAGCAGACAGCCCGGGGAGCTGTTTTTT.

V is TRBV7-2 and J is TRBJ2-2, with D possibly matching TRBD2 (6 bases). The CDR3 spans 15 residues. Trimming shortened V by 1 base and J by 4 bases, and 10 bases separated the two germline ends. CDR1 and CDR2 (germline): SGHTA, FQGNSA. CDR3 in DNA: TGTGCCAGCAGCTTAGTTGTTAGCGGCACCGGGGAGCTGTTTTTT. Protein: CASSLVVSGTGELFF.

The CDR3 loop is CASSPLAGGTDTQYF. The CDR3 DNA reads TGTGCCAGCAGCCCACTAGCGGGAGGGACAGATACGCAGTATTTT. The chain combines TRBV28 with TRBJ2-3; 13 bases are shared with TRBD2. The CDR3 is 15 residues long. The V gene's germline CDR1 is MDHEN and CDR2 SYDVKM. The V and J ends lost 6 bases and 3 bases, in that order; junction bases with no gene match: 3.

Of note for this clone: This CDR3 is also generated by other DNA sequences in the sample. The chain uses TRBV28 and TRBJ1-5; the D is unclear. The V end lost 3 bases, the J end lost 0 bases, and 6 bases lay between the germline ends. CDR1 and CDR2 from the germline V gene are MDHEN and SYDVKM. This CDR3 spans 14 amino acids. The CDR3 nucleotides read TGTGCCAGCAGTTTGTCCGGTAGCAATCAGCCCCAGCATTTT. It encodes CASSLSGSNQPQHF.

This clone was seen a single time. The chain links TRBV9 to TRBJ1-2; D may be TRBD1 (5 bases). V was pared by 1 base and J by 4 bases, with 8 bases between. CDR1 and CDR2 (germline): SGDLS, YYNGEE. The CDR3 is 13 residues long. The CDR3 nucleotides are TGTGCCAGCAGCGTATCCGGGGGCTATGGCTACACCTTC. It is translated as CASSVSGGYGYTF.

V and J are TRBV5-1 and TRBJ2-7, with 8 bases matching TRBD2. The V gene's germline CDR1 is SGHRS and CDR2 YFSETQ. The junction had 3 bases not matched to a gene; V was cut back by 4 bases and J by 3 bases. The CDR3 runs 13 residues. The CDR3 DNA sequence: TGCGCCAGCAGCAGCGGGACTAGCTACGAGCAGTACTTC. Translating gives CASSSGTSYEQYF.

The chain carries TRBV7-2 and TRBJ1-5; D is unresolved. Trimming stripped 5 bases from V and 5 bases from J, with 13 bases between. Germline V gene sequence: CDR1 SGHTA, CDR2 FQGNSA. The CDR3 has 14 residues. The CDR3: CASSPQERDQPQHF. CDR3 sequence (DNA): TGTGCCAGCAGCCCCCAAGAGAGAGATCAGCCCCAGCATTTT.